These T cell receptor beta chains were read from a single sample in a study of T cells in Graves' hyperthyroidism and ophthalmopathy. MiXCR was run by TCRdb on the multiplex PCR reads, yielding one entry per CDR3 protein. Of around 690,000 distinct CDR3 sequences in the sample, roughly 17% are singletons; the top ten hold 15% to 19%. Sequencing was performed on blood. The receptors come from a man aged 45-65 years with Graves' hyperthyroidism. CDR3s include the opening cysteine and the closing phenylalanine or tryptophan. Not all rows give a size; the values are once, few, many and, for expanded clones, a class.

cdr3_aa: CASSLIPGIGGNEQFF
clone_size: many
j_call: TRBJ2-1
v_call: TRBV5-1
cdr3_length: 16

cdr3_aa: CASSFLHSYNEQFF
clone_size: many
j_call: TRBJ2-1
v_call: TRBV11-2
cdr3_length: 14

cdr3_aa: CASSPPDREETQYF
clone_size: many
j_call: TRBJ2-5
v_call: TRBV7-9
cdr3_length: 14

cdr3_aa: CAWKLGDVYYEQYF
clone_size: few
j_call: TRBJ2-7
v_call: TRBV30
cdr3_length: 14

cdr3_aa: CASSISTSGNDEQFF
clone_size: few
j_call: TRBJ2-1
v_call: TRBV19
cdr3_length: 15

cdr3_aa: CASALSGANVLTF
clone_size: .
j_call: TRBJ2-6
v_call: TRBV28
cdr3_length: 13

cdr3_aa: CASSPGLAGLMGEQYF
clone_size: many
j_call: TRBJ2-7
v_call: TRBV9
cdr3_length: 16

cdr3_aa: CATKGISGNTIYF
clone_size: .
j_call: TRBJ1-3
v_call: TRBV6-1
cdr3_length: 13

cdr3_aa: CASSIYRGQGAEGYTF
clone_size: many
j_call: TRBJ1-2
v_call: TRBV28
cdr3_length: 16

cdr3_aa: CASSHPLRTYEQYF
clone_size: many
j_call: TRBJ2-7
v_call: TRBV7-2
cdr3_length: 14

cdr3_aa: CASSIGTRDNEQFF
clone_size: .
j_call: TRBJ2-1
v_call: TRBV5-1
cdr3_length: 14

cdr3_aa: CASSFRQVSEAFF
clone_size: many
j_call: TRBJ1-1
v_call: TRBV6-1
cdr3_length: 13

cdr3_aa: CSARDSYNSPLHF
clone_size: many
j_call: TRBJ1-6
v_call: TRBV20-1
cdr3_length: 13

cdr3_aa: CSARIRNTEAFF
clone_size: .
j_call: TRBJ1-1
v_call: TRBV20-1
cdr3_length: 12

cdr3_aa: CASTTDRGDEKLFF
clone_size: many
j_call: TRBJ1-4
v_call: TRBV2
cdr3_length: 14

cdr3_aa: CASSLVAGGLNEQFF
clone_size: many
j_call: TRBJ2-1
v_call: TRBV11-2
cdr3_length: 15

cdr3_aa: CAISDSGDTYNEQFF
clone_size: .
j_call: TRBJ2-1
v_call: TRBV10-3
cdr3_length: 15

cdr3_aa: CASNPGSRRGYTF
clone_size: many
j_call: TRBJ1-2
v_call: TRBV6-1
cdr3_length: 13

cdr3_aa: CSVQKTETNYGYTF
clone_size: .
j_call: TRBJ1-2
v_call: TRBV29-1
cdr3_length: 14

cdr3_aa: CATSVTGGQYF
clone_size: .
j_call: TRBJ2-3
v_call: TRBV24-1
cdr3_length: 11

cdr3_aa: CASSVSGQGLAFF
clone_size: .
j_call: TRBJ1-1
v_call: TRBV5-8
cdr3_length: 13

cdr3_aa: CASSSTLGQETQYF
clone_size: many
j_call: TRBJ2-5
v_call: TRBV12-3/TRBV12-4
cdr3_length: 14

cdr3_aa: CATSDFRREETQYF
clone_size: few
j_call: TRBJ2-5
v_call: TRBV24-1
cdr3_length: 14

cdr3_aa: CSVEQASAGHEQYF
clone_size: few
j_call: TRBJ2-7
v_call: TRBV29-1
cdr3_length: 14

cdr3_aa: CAWSVNFLGNTEAFF
clone_size: .
j_call: TRBJ1-1
v_call: TRBV30
cdr3_length: 15

cdr3_aa: CAWSLAVYNEQFF
clone_size: many
j_call: TRBJ2-1
v_call: TRBV30
cdr3_length: 13

cdr3_aa: CASSSQTRGGNEKLFF
clone_size: .
j_call: TRBJ1-4
v_call: TRBV7-9
cdr3_length: 16

cdr3_aa: CASRGLAGSPDTQYF
clone_size: many
j_call: TRBJ2-3
v_call: TRBV2
cdr3_length: 15

cdr3_aa: CASGQANQETQYF
clone_size: .
j_call: TRBJ2-5
v_call: TRBV19
cdr3_length: 13

cdr3_aa: CASRSVDRGNSPLHF
clone_size: .
j_call: TRBJ1-6
v_call: TRBV19
cdr3_length: 15

cdr3_aa: CASSMQRTGTDTQYF
clone_size: many
j_call: TRBJ2-3
v_call: TRBV6-1
cdr3_length: 15

cdr3_aa: CASSLGQNRGGKSTDTQYF
clone_size: .
j_call: TRBJ2-3
v_call: TRBV7-9
cdr3_length: 19

cdr3_aa: CASSLRTGGYYEQYF
clone_size: many
j_call: TRBJ2-7
v_call: TRBV14
cdr3_length: 15

cdr3_aa: CSARVVASGRSVNEQFF
clone_size: .
j_call: TRBJ2-1
v_call: TRBV20-1
cdr3_length: 17

cdr3_aa: CASSQAKISYEQYF
clone_size: .
j_call: TRBJ2-7
v_call: TRBV6-1
cdr3_length: 14

cdr3_aa: CASSIEMTYTEAFF
clone_size: .
j_call: TRBJ1-1
v_call: TRBV19
cdr3_length: 14

cdr3_aa: CASSPNKGASDEQFF
clone_size: few
j_call: TRBJ2-1
v_call: TRBV7-9
cdr3_length: 15

cdr3_aa: CSVVGTHNYEQYF
clone_size: many
j_call: TRBJ2-7
v_call: TRBV29-1
cdr3_length: 13

cdr3_aa: CASSLSRGWGNEQFF
clone_size: many
j_call: TRBJ2-1
v_call: TRBV28
cdr3_length: 15

cdr3_aa: CASSLDRGFNQLQHF
clone_size: .
j_call: TRBJ1-5
v_call: TRBV19
cdr3_length: 15

cdr3_aa: CASSHPPKAGVVGGETQYF
clone_size: .
j_call: TRBJ2-5
v_call: TRBV4-1
cdr3_length: 19

cdr3_aa: CASSLEGSWETQYF
clone_size: .
j_call: TRBJ2-5
v_call: TRBV5-1
cdr3_length: 14

cdr3_aa: CASSEVSYNSPLHF
clone_size: few
j_call: TRBJ1-6
v_call: TRBV25-1
cdr3_length: 14

cdr3_aa: CASTLGGSSNQPQHF
clone_size: .
j_call: TRBJ1-5
v_call: TRBV5-6
cdr3_length: 15

cdr3_aa: CASSLTYTQEETQYF
clone_size: .
j_call: TRBJ2-5
v_call: TRBV7-2
cdr3_length: 15

cdr3_aa: CSARGVQGGMSYNSPLHF
clone_size: .
j_call: TRBJ1-6
v_call: TRBV20-1
cdr3_length: 18

cdr3_aa: CASSLGTVTYNSPLHF
clone_size: .
j_call: TRBJ1-6
v_call: TRBV5-1
cdr3_length: 16

cdr3_aa: CASTGRASSGANVLTF
clone_size: .
j_call: TRBJ2-6
v_call: TRBV27
cdr3_length: 16

cdr3_aa: CAWASGTGVYEQYF
clone_size: few
j_call: TRBJ2-7
v_call: TRBV30
cdr3_length: 14

cdr3_aa: CASSLTGTSGRARFHNEQFF
clone_size: many
j_call: TRBJ2-1
v_call: TRBV7-3
cdr3_length: 20

cdr3_aa: CAISESLAGDLNEQFF
clone_size: .
j_call: TRBJ2-1
v_call: TRBV10-3
cdr3_length: 16

cdr3_aa: CASSLAGGVVREQYF
clone_size: few
j_call: TRBJ2-7
v_call: TRBV7-2
cdr3_length: 15

cdr3_aa: CASSKDRGRTEAFF
clone_size: many
j_call: TRBJ1-1
v_call: TRBV12-3/TRBV12-4
cdr3_length: 14

cdr3_aa: CASSEIGYTSTDTQYF
clone_size: .
j_call: TRBJ2-3
v_call: TRBV6-1
cdr3_length: 16

cdr3_aa: CASSERTSYEQYF
clone_size: many
j_call: TRBJ2-7
v_call: TRBV18
cdr3_length: 13